This TCR beta chain is drawn from a study of T cells in Graves' hyperthyroidism and ophthalmopathy. Study-wide findings and caveats: The model predicted ophthalmopathy a median approximately seven months before onset.

Diagnosing involved the use of clinical symptoms, serum thyroxine and TRAb, thyroid ultrasound and orbital computed tomography. Template material for amplifying TCR beta CDR3 regions consisted of RNA transcripts. HTBI primers were employed in a first-round RT-PCR of the TCR CDR3. TCRdb reprocessed the multiplex PCR reads with MiXCR, giving one entry per CDR3 protein. Of under 800,000 distinct CDR3 sequences in the sample, 12% to 15% were seen once. As concerns this clonotype: What it recognizes is unknown.

The CDR3 is 17 residues long. Per the germline V gene, CDR1 is MGHDK and CDR2 is SYGVNS. With V trimmed by 2 bases and J by 0 bases, 3 bases remained unmatched. The TCR sequence derives from a woman aged 18-30 years with Graves' hyperthyroidism. The chain joins TRBV25-1 to TRBJ2-2; 10 bases fit TRBD1. The sample taken for sequencing was blood. The CDR3 DNA sequence: TGTGCCAGCAGTGAAATCGGGACAGGGGCGAACACCGGGGAGCTGTTTTTT. Encoded protein: CASSEIGTGANTGELFF.